A selection of T cell receptor beta chains follows, all from one sample in a study of T cells after yellow fever vaccination. TCRdb independently ran MiXCR on the 5' RACE reads; one entry per CDR3 protein. The sample yields approximately 450,000 distinct CDR3 sequences, 18% seen once. Specimen: PBMCs, collected before the yellow fever booster vaccination. The receptors derive from a man aged 18 to 30 who received the YFV17D yellow fever vaccine. Both conserved end residues are part of each CDR3. D genes are given only for firm matches. Size values are once, few and many counts, or a class for expanded clones, and some rows have none.

d_call	clone_size	j_call	v_call	cdr3_nt	cdr3_aa
-	-	TRBJ2-5	TRBV2	TGTGCCAGCAGAGATAATTTAAATATTGCTGAGACCCAGTACTTC	CASRDNLNIAETQYF
-	few	TRBJ1-1	TRBV21-1	TGTGCCAGCACCCCTACAGGGACTGAAGCTTTCTTT	CASTPTGTEAFF
-	-	TRBJ2-3	TRBV6-6	TGTGCCAGCAGTTACCCCGCGCCGGGGGTGAGCACAGATACGCAGTATTTT	CASSYPAPGVSTDTQYF
TRBD1	few	TRBJ2-7	TRBV20-1	TGCAGTGCTAGAGATAAGGACAGGGACAAGTTTCTTGCCGAGCAGTACTTC	CSARDKDRDKFLAEQYF
-	few	TRBJ2-6	TRBV6-6	TGTGCCAGCAGTTACGAAGGGGCTGGGGCCAACGTCCTGACTTTC	CASSYEGAGANVLTF
TRBD2	few	TRBJ2-3	TRBV7-9	TGTGCCAGCAGCGTACGACTAGCGGATACGCAGTATTTT	CASSVRLADTQYF
TRBD2	few	TRBJ2-1	TRBV7-3	TGTGCCAGCAGCTTAGGAAGCGGGGGGGCCAGAGAGCAGTTCTTC	CASSLGSGGAREQFF
-	-	TRBJ1-2	TRBV29-1	TGCAGCGTTGAAGAGGTGATTAGGGTGAGCTATGGCTACACCTTC	CSVEEVIRVSYGYTF
TRBD2	many	TRBJ2-7	TRBV7-2	TGTGCCAGCAGCGTAACTAGCGGGGATTTCTCCTACGAGCAGTACTTC	CASSVTSGDFSYEQYF
-	-	TRBJ2-3	TRBV2	TGTGCCAGCAGTGAAGGTCAGCCTACGCAGTATTTT	CASSEGQPTQYF
TRBD1	-	TRBJ2-5	TRBV19	TGTGCCAGTAGTATAGCCCTGACAGGGCAGGAGACCCAGTACTTC	CASSIALTGQETQYF
TRBD1	-	TRBJ1-1	TRBV7-9	TGTGCCAGCAGCCCGTCAGGGGGGCAAGGCACTGAAGCTTTCTTT	CASSPSGGQGTEAFF
TRBD2	-	TRBJ2-1	TRBV7-2	TGTGCCAGCAGCCCCGCGAGCGGGGGGGTCTACAATGAGCAGTTCTTC	CASSPASGGVYNEQFF
-	-	TRBJ1-2	TRBV29-1	TGCAGCGTTACGACAGAAGCTAACTATGGCTACACCTTC	CSVTTEANYGYTF